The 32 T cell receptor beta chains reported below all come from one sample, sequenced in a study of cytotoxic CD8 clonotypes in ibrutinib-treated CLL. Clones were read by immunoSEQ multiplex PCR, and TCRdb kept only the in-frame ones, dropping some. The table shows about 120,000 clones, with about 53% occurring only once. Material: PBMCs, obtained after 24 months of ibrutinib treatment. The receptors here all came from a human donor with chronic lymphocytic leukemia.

The CDR3 DNA reads TGTGCCAGCAGTGAATCGACTAGGTCGGGTGAGCAGTTCTTC. Protein: CASSESTRSGEQFF. The rearrangement links TRBV25-1 to TRBJ2-1; D may be TRBD2 (6 bases). V shed 1 base and J shed 9 bases, with 13 bases lying between them. The CDR3 is 14 residues long. Germline V gene data show CDR1 as MGHDK and CDR2 as SYGVNS.

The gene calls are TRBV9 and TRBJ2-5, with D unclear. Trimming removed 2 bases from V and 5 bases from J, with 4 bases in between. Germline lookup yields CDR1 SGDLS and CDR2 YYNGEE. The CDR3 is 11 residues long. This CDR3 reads CASSVAETQYF. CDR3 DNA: TGTGCCAGCAGCGTCGCGGAGACCCAGTACTTC.

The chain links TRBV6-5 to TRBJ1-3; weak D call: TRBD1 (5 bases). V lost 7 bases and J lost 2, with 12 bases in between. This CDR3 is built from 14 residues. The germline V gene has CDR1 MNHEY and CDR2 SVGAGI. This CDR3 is CASTEGRAGNTIYF. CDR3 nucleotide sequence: TGTGCCAGCACAGAGGGCAGGGCTGGAAACACCATATATTTT.

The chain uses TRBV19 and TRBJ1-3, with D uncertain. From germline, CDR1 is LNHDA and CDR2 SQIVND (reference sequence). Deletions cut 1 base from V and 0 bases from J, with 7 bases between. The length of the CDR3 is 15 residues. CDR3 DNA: TGTGCCAGTAGTATAGGAGGGTTCTCTGGAAACACCATATATTTT. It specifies CASSIGGFSGNTIYF.

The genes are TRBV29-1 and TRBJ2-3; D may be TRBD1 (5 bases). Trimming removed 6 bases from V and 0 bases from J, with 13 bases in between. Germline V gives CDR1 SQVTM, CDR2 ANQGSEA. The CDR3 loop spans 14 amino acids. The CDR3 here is CSVNIQDSTDTQYF. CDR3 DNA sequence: TGCAGCGTAAACATACAGGATAGCACAGATACGCAGTATTTT.

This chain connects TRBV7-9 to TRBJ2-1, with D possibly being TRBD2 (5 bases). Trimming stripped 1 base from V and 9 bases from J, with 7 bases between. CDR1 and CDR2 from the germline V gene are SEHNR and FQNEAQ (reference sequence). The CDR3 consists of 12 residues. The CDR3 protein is CASSLGELEQFF. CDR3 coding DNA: TGTGCCAGCAGCTTAGGGGAGCTTGAGCAGTTCTTC. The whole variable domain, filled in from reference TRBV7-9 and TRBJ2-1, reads DTGVSQNPRHKITKRGQNVTFRCDPISEHNRLYWYRQTLGQGPEFLTYFQNEAQLEKSRLLSDRFSAERPKGSFSTLEIQRTEQGDSAMYLCASSLGELEQFFGPGTRLTVL.

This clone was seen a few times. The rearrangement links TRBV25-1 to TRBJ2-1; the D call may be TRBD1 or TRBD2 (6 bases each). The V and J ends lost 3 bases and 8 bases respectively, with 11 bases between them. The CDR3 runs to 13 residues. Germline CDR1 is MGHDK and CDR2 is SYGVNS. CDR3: CASSEGGRDEQFF. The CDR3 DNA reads TGTGCCAGCAGTGAGGGGGGCCGCGATGAGCAGTTCTTC.

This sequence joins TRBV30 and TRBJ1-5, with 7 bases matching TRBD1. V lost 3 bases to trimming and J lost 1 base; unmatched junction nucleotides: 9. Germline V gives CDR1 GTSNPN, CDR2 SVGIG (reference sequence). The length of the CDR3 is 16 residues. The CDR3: CAWREATGSSNQPQHF. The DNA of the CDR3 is TGTGCCTGGAGGGAGGCGACAGGGTCCAGCAATCAGCCCCAGCATTTT. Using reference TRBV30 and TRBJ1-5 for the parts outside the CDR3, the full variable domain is SQTIHQWPATLVQPVGSPLSLECTVEGTSNPNLYWYRQAAGRGLQLLFYSVGIGQISSEVPQNLSASRPQDRQFILSSKKLLLSDSGFYLCAWREATGSSNQPQHFGDGTRLSIL.

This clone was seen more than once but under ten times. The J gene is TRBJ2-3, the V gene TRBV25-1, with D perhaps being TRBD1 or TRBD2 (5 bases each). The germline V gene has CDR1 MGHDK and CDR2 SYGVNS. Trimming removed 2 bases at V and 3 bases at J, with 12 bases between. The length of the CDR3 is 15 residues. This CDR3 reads CASSEGAGRTDTQYF. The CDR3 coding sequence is TGTGCCAGCAGTGAAGGGGCAGGGAGAACAGATACGCAGTATTTT.

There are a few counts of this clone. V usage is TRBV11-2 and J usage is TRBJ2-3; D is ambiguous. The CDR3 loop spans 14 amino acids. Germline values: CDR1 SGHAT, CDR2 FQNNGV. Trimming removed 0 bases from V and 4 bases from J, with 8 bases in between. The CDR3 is CASSLEAAADTQYF. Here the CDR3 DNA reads TGTGCCAGCAGCTTAGAGGCGGCGGCAGATACGCAGTATTTT.

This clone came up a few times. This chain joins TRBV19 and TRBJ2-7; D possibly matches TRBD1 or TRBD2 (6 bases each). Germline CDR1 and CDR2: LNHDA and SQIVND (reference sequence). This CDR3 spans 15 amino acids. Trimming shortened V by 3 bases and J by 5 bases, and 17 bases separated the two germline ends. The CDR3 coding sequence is TGTGCCAGTAGTATCGGATCAGGGGAGGACCACGAGCAGTACTTC. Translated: CASSIGSGEDHEQYF.

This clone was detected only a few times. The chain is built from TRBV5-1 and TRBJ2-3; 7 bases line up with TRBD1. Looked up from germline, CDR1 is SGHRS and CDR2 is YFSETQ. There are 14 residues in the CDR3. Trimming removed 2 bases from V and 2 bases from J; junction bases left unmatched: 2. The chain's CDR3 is CASSFRGSTDTQYF. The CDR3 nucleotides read TGCGCCAGCAGCTTCAGGGGGTCCACAGATACGCAGTATTTT. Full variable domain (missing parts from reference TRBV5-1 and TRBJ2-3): KAGVTQTPRYLIKTRGQQVTLSCSPISGHRSVSWYQQTPGQGLQFLFEYFSETQRNKGNFPGRFSGRQFSNSRSEMNVSTLELGDSALYLCASSFRGSTDTQYFGPGTRLTVL.

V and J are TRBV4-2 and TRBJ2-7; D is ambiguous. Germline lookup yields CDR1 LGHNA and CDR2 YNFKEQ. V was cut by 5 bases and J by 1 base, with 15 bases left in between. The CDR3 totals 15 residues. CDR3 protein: CASSFRTAASYEQYF. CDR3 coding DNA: TGTGCCAGCAGCTTTCGGACGGCGGCTTCCTACGAGCAGTACTTC.

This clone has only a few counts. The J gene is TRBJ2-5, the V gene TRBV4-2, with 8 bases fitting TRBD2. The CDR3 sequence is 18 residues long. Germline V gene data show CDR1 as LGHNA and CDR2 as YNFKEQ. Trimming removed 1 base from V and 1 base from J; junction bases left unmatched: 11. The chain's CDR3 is CASSQGSAGARGQETQYF. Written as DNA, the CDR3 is TGTGCCAGCAGCCAAGGGTCAGCGGGGGCCCGGGGCCAAGAGACCCAGTACTTC.

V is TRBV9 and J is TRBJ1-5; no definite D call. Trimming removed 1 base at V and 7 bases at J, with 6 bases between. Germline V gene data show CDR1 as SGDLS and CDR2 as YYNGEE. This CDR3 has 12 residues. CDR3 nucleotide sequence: TGTGCCAGCAGCGTAATGCGGCAGCCCCAGCATTTT. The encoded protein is CASSVMRQPQHF.

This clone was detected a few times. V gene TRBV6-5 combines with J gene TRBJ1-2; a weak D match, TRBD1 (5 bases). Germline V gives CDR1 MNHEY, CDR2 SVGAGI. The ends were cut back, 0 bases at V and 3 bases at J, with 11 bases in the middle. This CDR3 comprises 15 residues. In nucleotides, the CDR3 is TGTGCCAGCAGTTACTCGGGGGGATTGGACTATGGCTACACCTTC. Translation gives CASSYSGGLDYGYTF.

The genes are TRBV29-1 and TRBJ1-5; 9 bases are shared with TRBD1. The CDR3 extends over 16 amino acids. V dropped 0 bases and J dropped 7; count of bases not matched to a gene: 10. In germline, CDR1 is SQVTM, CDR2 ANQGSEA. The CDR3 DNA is TGCAGCGTTGAAGATCACAGGGGGCGCCTAGCGCAGCCCCAGCATTTT. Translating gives CSVEDHRGRLAQPQHF.

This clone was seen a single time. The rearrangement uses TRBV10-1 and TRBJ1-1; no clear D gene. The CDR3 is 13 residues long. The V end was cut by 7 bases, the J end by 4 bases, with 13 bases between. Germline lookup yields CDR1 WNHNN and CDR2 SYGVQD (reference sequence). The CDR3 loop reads CASKGRSGTEAFF. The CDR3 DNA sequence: TGCGCCAGCAAGGGCCGATCTGGCACTGAAGCTTTCTTT.

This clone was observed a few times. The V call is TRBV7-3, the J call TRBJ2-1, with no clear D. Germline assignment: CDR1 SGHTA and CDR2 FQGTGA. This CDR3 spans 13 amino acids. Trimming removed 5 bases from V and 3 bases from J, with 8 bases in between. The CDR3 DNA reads TGTGCCAGCAGCCTACACGACTACAATGAGCAGTTCTTC. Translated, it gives CASSLHDYNEQFF.

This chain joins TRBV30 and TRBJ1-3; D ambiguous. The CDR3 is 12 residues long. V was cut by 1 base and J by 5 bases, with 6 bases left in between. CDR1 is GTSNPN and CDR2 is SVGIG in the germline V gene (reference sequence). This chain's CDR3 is CAWSGGRNTIYF. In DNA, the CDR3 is TGTGCCTGGAGTGGAGGTAGAAACACCATATATTTT.

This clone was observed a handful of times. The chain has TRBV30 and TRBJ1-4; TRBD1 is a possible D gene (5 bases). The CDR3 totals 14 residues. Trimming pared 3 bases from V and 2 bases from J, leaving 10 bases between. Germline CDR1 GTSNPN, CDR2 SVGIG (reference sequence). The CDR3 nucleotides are TGTGCCTGGAGGCCAGGGTCGACTAATGAAAAACTGTTTTTT. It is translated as CAWRPGSTNEKLFF.

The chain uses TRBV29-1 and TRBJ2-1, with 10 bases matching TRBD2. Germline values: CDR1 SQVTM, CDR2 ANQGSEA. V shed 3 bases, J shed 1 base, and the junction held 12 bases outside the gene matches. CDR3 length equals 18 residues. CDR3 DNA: TGCAGCGTTGAGAGAAGAGGTCTAGCGGGGGAGTCCTACAATGAGCAGTTCTTC. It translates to CSVERRGLAGESYNEQFF.

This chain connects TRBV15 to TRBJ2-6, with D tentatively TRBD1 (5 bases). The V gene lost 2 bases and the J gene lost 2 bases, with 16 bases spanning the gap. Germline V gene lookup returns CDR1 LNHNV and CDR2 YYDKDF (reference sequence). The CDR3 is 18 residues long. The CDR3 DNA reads TGTGCCACCAGCAGAAGTGCCCAGTTAGGGGCTGGGGCCAACGTCCTGACTTTC. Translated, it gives CATSRSAQLGAGANVLTF.

CDR3 in amino acids: CASGQTGMNTEAFF. CDR3 in DNA: TGTGCCAGCGGACAGACAGGGATGAACACTGAAGCTTTCTTT. This chain uses TRBV10-3 with TRBJ1-1, with TRBD1 matching over 7 bases. This CDR3 spans 14 amino acids. The J segment lost 0 bases and the V segment lost 10 bases, leaving 8 bases of the junction unmatched. The V gene's germline CDR1 is ENHRY and CDR2 SYGVKD.

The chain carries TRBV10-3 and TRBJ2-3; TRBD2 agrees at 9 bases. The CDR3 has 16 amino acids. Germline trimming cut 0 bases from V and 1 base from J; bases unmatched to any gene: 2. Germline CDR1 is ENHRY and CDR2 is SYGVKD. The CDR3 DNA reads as TGTGCCATCAGTGAGTCGTCTAGCGGGGGCACAGATACGCAGTATTTT. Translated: CAISESSSGGTDTQYF.

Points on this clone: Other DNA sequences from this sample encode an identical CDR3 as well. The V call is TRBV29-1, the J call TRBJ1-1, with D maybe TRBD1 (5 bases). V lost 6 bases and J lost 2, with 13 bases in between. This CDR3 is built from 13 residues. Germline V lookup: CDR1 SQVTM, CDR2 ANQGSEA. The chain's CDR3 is CSVERGLNTEAFF. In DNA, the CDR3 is TGCAGCGTAGAGCGGGGCCTAAACACTGAAGCTTTCTTT.

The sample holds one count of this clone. The CDR3 bases are TGTGCCAGCACCCCCATGTTCAGTTACAATGAGCAGTTCTTC. Protein sequence: CASTPMFSYNEQFF. The chain joins TRBV2 to TRBJ2-1, with D uncertain. CDR3 length: 14 amino acids. Trimming shortened V by 7 bases and J by 4 bases, and 14 bases separated the two germline ends. CDR1 is SNHLY and CDR2 is FYNNEI in the germline V gene.

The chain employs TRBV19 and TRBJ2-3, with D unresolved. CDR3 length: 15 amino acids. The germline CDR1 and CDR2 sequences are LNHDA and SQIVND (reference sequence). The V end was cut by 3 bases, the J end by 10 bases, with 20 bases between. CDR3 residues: CASSIGMVAAPAQYF. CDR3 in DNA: TGTGCCAGTAGTATCGGAATGGTCGCGGCCCCCGCGCAGTATTTT.

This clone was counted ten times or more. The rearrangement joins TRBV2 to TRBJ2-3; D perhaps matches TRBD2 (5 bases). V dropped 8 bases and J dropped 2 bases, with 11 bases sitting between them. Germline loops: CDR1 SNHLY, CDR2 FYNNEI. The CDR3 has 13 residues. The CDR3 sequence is CASRPGVTDTQYF. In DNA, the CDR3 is TGTGCCAGCCGACCCGGGGTCACAGATACGCAGTATTTT.

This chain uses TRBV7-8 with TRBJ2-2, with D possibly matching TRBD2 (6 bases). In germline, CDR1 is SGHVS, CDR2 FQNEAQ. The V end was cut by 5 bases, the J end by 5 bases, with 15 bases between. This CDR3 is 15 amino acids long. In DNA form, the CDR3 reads TGTGCCAGCAGCCGAGGCGGGGCTAGTACCGGGGAGCTGTTTTTT. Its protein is CASSRGGASTGELFF.

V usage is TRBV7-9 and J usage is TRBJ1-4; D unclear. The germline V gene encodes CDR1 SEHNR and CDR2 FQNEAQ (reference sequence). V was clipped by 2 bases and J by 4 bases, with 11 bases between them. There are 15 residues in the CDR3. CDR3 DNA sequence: TGTGCCAGCAGCTTACCCGGGATGTTTAATGAAAAACTGTTTTTT. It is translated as CASSLPGMFNEKLFF. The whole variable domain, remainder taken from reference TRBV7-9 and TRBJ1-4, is DTGVSQNPRHKITKRGQNVTFRCDPISEHNRLYWYRQTLGQGPEFLTYFQNEAQLEKSRLLSDRFSAERPKGSFSTLEIQRTEQGDSAMYLCASSLPGMFNEKLFFGSGTQLSVL.

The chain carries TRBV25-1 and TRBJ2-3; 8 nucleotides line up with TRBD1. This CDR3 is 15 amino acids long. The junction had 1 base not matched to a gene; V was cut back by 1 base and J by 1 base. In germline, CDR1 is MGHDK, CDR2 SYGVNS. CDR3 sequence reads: CASSESGGGTDTQYF. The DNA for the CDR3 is TGTGCCAGCAGTGAATCAGGGGGCGGCACAGATACGCAGTATTTT. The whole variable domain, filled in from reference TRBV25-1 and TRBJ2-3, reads EADIYQTPRYLVIGTGKKITLECSQTMGHDKMYWYQQDPGMELHLIHYSYGVNSTEKGDLSSESTVSRIRTEHFPLTLESARPSHTSQYLCASSESGGGTDTQYFGPGTRLTVL.